The 5 T cell receptor beta chains below were found in one sample sequenced in a study of human T cells and chemical hapten exposure. TCRdb reprocessed the RACE reads with MiXCR, giving one entry per CDR3 protein. The sample yields 100,000 to 150,000 distinct CDR3 sequences, about 14% seen once. Time point noted: pre-sensitization, week 0. Regarding treatment: therapeutic diphenylcyclopropenone sensitization with weekly scalp DPC. Sequencing used whole blood, obtained in connection with sensitization to the hapten diphenylcyclopropenone (DPC). These receptors were collected from a woman in her late teens or twenties with alopecia areata. Some clones in this sample may be carry-over from other donors' samples.

The rearrangement links TRBV20-1 to TRBJ2-5; 7 nucleotides align to TRBD2. CDR3 size: 15 residues. The V and J ends lost 7 bases and 5 bases, in that order; junction bases with no gene match: 16. The germline CDR1 and CDR2 sequences are DFQATT and SNEGSKA (reference sequence). The CDR3 sequence: CSEEGLAEYGETQYF. In DNA, the CDR3 is TGCAGTGAGGAAGGGCTAGCGGAGTATGGGGAGACCCAGTACTTC.

This clonotype was observed many times. The chain joins TRBV3-1 to TRBJ1-3, with a possible D match to TRBD1 (5 bases). Per the germline V gene, CDR1 is LGHDT and CDR2 is YNNKEL (reference sequence). The CDR3 totals 13 residues. With 4 bases removed from V and 4 bases from J, the gap between germline ends came to 8 bases. The CDR3 DNA sequence: TGTGCCAGCAGCCTTCGACAGGGAAACACCATATATTTT. It encodes CASSLRQGNTIYF.

In its sample, this clonotype was seen a few times. CDR3 sequence: CSVSRGGFYEQYF. The CDR3, as DNA: TGCAGCGTGTCTCGCGGGGGCTTCTACGAGCAGTACTTC. The chain uses TRBV29-1 and TRBJ2-7; maybe TRBD2 (7 bases). Germline V gene lookup returns CDR1 SQVTM and CDR2 ANQGSEA. V was clipped by 6 bases and J by 3 bases, with 15 bases between them. CDR3 length: 13 amino acids.

V and J are TRBV27 and TRBJ2-1; 7 nucleotides match TRBD2. The trim removed 4 bases at V and 5 bases at J, leaving 5 bases unmatched. Per the germline V gene, CDR1 is MNHEY and CDR2 is SMNVEV (reference sequence). The CDR3 is 14 amino acids. The chain's CDR3 is CASSSGLDHNEQFF. As DNA, the CDR3 is TGTGCCAGCAGTTCTGGACTAGATCACAATGAGCAGTTCTTC.

This clonotype has more than one count but fewer than ten. This chain links TRBV4-3 with TRBJ1-1, with a tentative D call TRBD1 (6 bases). V was shortened by 4 bases and J by 0 bases, with 15 bases between the two germline ends. The CDR3 runs to 16 residues. Germline values: CDR1 LGHNA, CDR2 YSLEER. CDR3 residues: CASSRKTGQLNTEAFF. CDR3 DNA sequence: TGCGCCAGCAGCCGTAAGACAGGCCAGTTGAACACTGAAGCTTTCTTT.